The entry that follows covers one T cell receptor beta chain sequence. The table came from immunoSEQ multiplex PCR; TCRdb's copy has only in-frame clones and leaves some out. The data show around 200,000 clones, around 80% seen once. This entry belongs to a study of blood T cell repertoires in COVID-19. Germline V gene sequence: CDR1 MNHEY, CDR2 SMNVEV (reference sequence). V dropped 4 bases and J dropped 3; count of bases not matched to a gene: 2. The CDR3 covers 14 residues. V and J are TRBV27 and TRBJ2-7, with 11 bases identical to TRBD2. The material sequenced was peripheral blood. The clonotype was recovered from a woman between 50 and 59 years old with acute or convalescent COVID-19. The CDR3 DNA reads TGTGCCAGCAGTTCTAGCGGGAGGCGCTACGAGCAGTACTTC. Translation gives CASSSSGRRYEQYF.